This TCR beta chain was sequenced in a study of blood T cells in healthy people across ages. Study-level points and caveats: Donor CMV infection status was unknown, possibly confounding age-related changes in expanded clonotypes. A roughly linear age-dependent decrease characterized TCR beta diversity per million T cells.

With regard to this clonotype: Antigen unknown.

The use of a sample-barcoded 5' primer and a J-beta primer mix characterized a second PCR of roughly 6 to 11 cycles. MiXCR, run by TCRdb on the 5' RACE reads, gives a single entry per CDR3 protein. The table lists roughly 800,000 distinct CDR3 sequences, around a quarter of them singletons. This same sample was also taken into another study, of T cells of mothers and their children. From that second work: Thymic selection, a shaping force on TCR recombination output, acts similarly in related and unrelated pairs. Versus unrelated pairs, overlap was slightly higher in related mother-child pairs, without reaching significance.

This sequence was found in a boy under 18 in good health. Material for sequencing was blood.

The chain's CDR3 is CASSLTFNEQYF. DNA of the CDR3: TGTGCCAGCAGTTTGACGTTCAACGAGCAGTACTTC. The chain combines TRBV12-3 or TRBV12-4 with TRBJ2-7; D is unresolved. The V end lost 3 bases, the J end lost 5 bases, and 8 bases lay between the germline ends. The CDR3 length is 12 residues.